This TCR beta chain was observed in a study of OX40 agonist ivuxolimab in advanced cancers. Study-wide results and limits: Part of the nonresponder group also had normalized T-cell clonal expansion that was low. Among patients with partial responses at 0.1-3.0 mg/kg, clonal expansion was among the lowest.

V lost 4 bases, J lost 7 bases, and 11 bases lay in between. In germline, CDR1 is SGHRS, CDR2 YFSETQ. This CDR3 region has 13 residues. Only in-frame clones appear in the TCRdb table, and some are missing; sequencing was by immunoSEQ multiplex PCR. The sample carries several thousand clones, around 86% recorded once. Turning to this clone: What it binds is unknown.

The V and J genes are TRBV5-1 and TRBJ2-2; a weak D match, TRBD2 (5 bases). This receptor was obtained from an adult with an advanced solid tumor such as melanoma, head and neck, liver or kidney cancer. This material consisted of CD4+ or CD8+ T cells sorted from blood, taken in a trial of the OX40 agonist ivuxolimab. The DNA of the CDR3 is TGCGCCAGCAGCAGACGCGAGGGCGGGGAGCTGTTTTTT. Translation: CASSRREGGELFF.